The clone carrying this TCR beta chain has more than one count but fewer than ten. The treatment is: oral pan-JAK inhibitor, 5-10 mg twice daily. The data derive from a study of CD8+ T cells in alopecia areata. The sequencing template was cDNA reverse transcribed from extracted RNA. The protocol was immunoSEQ multiplex PCR, while the TCRdb copy is restricted to in-frame clones and leaves out a portion. The sample contains around 100,000 clones, around three fifths of which appear only once. The CDR3 loop spans 14 amino acids. The germline V gene encodes CDR1 SQVTM and CDR2 ANQGSEA. Trimming pared 4 bases from V and 0 bases from J, leaving 10 bases between.

This chain connects TRBV29-1 to TRBJ2-1; D remains ambiguous. The receptor was derived from a human donor with alopecia areata. This specimen was CD8+ T cells sorted from blood, taken at week 24, from a patient treated with tofacitinib. The DNA for the CDR3 is TGCAGCGTTGCGGACGGTGACTCCTACAATGAGCAGTTCTTC. Residues: CSVADGDSYNEQFF.